One T cell receptor (beta chain) is described in this entry. This entry comes from a study of blood T cell repertoires in COVID-19. About the study: Sites across the United States, Italy and Spain contributed samples from acute and convalescent COVID-19. Sources were T cells, B-cell-depleted T cells, or PBMCs; the material itself was cDNA or gDNA.

How the authors handled the data: Estimation of nucleated cell counts was performed using reference gene primer amplification. TCRdb's copy holds only in-frame clones and misses some; the assay was immunoSEQ multiplex PCR. The V and J calls and clone size come from that table; D and trimming were worked out from the DNA. In the table there are more than 140,000 clones, 86% of which are singletons. This CDR3 is 17 amino acids long. Germline V CDR1 and CDR2: MDHEN, SYDVKM. V shed 3 bases, J shed 3 bases, and the junction held 12 bases outside the gene matches. The receptor comes from a woman in her sixties or seventies with acute or convalescent COVID-19. The specimen sequenced was peripheral blood. V usage is TRBV28 and J usage is TRBJ2-5; 8 bases map to TRBD2. The CDR3 DNA follows: TGTGCCAGCAGTTTGTTTGGCGGGTGGCGGGGGGAAGAGACCCAGTACTTC. Protein: CASSLFGGWRGEETQYF.